These 21 T cell receptor beta chains were all obtained from the same sample, sequenced in a study of CD8+ T cells in alopecia areata. Regarding treatment: oral pan-JAK inhibitor, 5-10 mg twice daily. RNA extraction was followed by reverse transcription into cDNA, which acted as the sequencing template. Generated by immunoSEQ multiplex PCR, the TCRdb table keeps only in-frame clones and is missing some. Among some 220,000 clones, more than 45% were seen once, and the ten largest hold 1.6%. The sample here was CD4+ T cells sorted from blood, taken at week 4, from a patient treated with tofacitinib. The receptors shown here come from a human donor with alopecia areata.

This chain connects TRBV11-3 to TRBJ2-3; the D is unclear. Trimming shortened V by 5 bases and J by 2 bases, and 2 bases separated the two germline ends. The CDR3 runs to 11 residues. The V gene's germline CDR1 is SGHNT and CDR2 YENEEA. Here the CDR3 DNA reads TGTGCCAGCAGCGACACAGATACGCAGTATTTT. Protein sequence: CASSDTDTQYF.

This chain uses TRBV25-1 with TRBJ2-1, with 7 bases fitting TRBD2. After removal of 3 bases from V and 8 bases from J, the junction contained 1 base not matched to a gene. Per the germline V gene, CDR1 is MGHDK and CDR2 is SYGVNS. The CDR3 has 12 amino acids. The CDR3 sequence: CASSDLADEQFF. The CDR3 DNA reads as TGTGCCAGCAGTGATCTAGCGGATGAGCAGTTCTTC. The variable domain in full, with the rest retrieved from reference TRBV25-1 and TRBJ2-1, is EADIYQTPRYLVIGTGKKITLECSQTMGHDKMYWYQQDPGMELHLIHYSYGVNSTEKGDLSSESTVSRIRTEHFPLTLESARPSHTSQYLCASSDLADEQFFGPGTRLTVL.

V gene TRBV6-5 combines with J gene TRBJ2-1; D is possibly TRBD1 or TRBD2 (5 bases each). The germline CDR1 and CDR2 sequences are MNHEY and SVGAGI. V gave up 6 bases and J gave up 0 bases, with 12 bases separating them. CDR3 length: 15 residues. The CDR3 DNA follows: TGTGCCAGCAGGCCCCCGGGGCTCTCCTACAATGAGCAGTTCTTC. It specifies CASRPPGLSYNEQFF.

In this sample, this clone turned up once. V and J are TRBV29-1 and TRBJ2-1, with D uncertain. Germline loops: CDR1 SQVTM, CDR2 ANQGSEA. V lost 1 base and J 3 bases, leaving 7 bases between the germline ends. The CDR3 has 13 amino acids. The CDR3 region is CSVEGRNYNEQFF. The DNA of the CDR3 is TGCAGCGTTGAAGGGCGGAACTACAATGAGCAGTTCTTC.

This clone was seen a handful of times. This chain links TRBV2 with TRBJ2-7; 11 positions match TRBD2. V dropped 7 bases and J dropped 7; count of bases not matched to a gene: 6. Germline V gives CDR1 SNHLY, CDR2 FYNNEI. The CDR3 is 13 amino acids. The DNA for the CDR3 is TGTGCCAGCAATAGCGGGGGGGCGTCGGAGCAGTACTTC. Amino acid sequence: CASNSGGASEQYF.

This clone was found a few times. The chain combines TRBV21-1 with TRBJ2-5; the table names TRBD2, a call not compared with the DNA. TRBV21-1 is a pseudogene segment. The CDR3 is made up of 14 amino acids. The CDR3 sequence is CASSNLAGQETQYF. CDR3 DNA sequence: TGTGCCAGCAGCAACTTAGCGGGCCAAGAGACCCAGTACTTC.

This rearrangement joins TRBV28 to TRBJ2-7, with D possibly TRBD2 on 5 matching bases. The CDR3 is 12 amino acids. Germline-derived CDR1 and CDR2 are MDHEN and SYDVKM. CDR3 loop: CATGERVYEQYF. In nucleotides, the CDR3 is TGTGCGACCGGGGAGAGGGTCTACGAGCAGTACTTC. The complete variable domain, with remaining parts taken from reference TRBV28 and TRBJ2-7, reads DVKVTQSSRYLVKRTGEKVFLECVQDMDHENMFWYRQDPGLGLRLIYFSYDVKMKEKGDIPEGYSVSREKKERFSLILESASTNQTSMYLCATGERVYEQYFGPGTRLTVT.

V and J are TRBV30 and TRBJ2-7; D is unclear. Per germline, CDR1 GTSNPN and CDR2 SVGIG (reference sequence). Trimming stripped 4 bases from V and 6 bases from J, with 10 bases between. The CDR3 is 11 amino acids. CDR3 loop: CAWIQGVEQYF. CDR3 bases: TGTGCCTGGATCCAAGGCGTCGAGCAGTACTTC.

V gene TRBV9 combines with J gene TRBJ1-5; unclear D gene. CDR3 length equals 13 residues. Trimming left V 0 bases short and J 5 bases short, with 6 bases between. CDR1 SGDLS and CDR2 YYNGEE come from the germline V gene. CDR3 nucleotides: TGTGCCAGCAGCGTAGAAGGGTATCAGCCCCAGCATTTT. Protein: CASSVEGYQPQHF.

The gene calls are TRBV5-6 and TRBJ2-1; TRBD1 aligns across 9 bases. J gave up 3 bases and V 0 bases, and 4 bases lay outside the gene matches. Germline CDR1 reads SGHDT; CDR2 reads YYEEEE. CDR3 length: 16 amino acids. The CDR3 here is CASSLEGTGNYNEQFF. In DNA form, the CDR3 reads TGTGCCAGCAGCTTGGAGGGGACAGGGAACTACAATGAGCAGTTCTTC.

CDR3 bases: TGTGCCAGCAGTTCCAGACGGGCCGGTACTAACTATGGCTACACCTTC. This gives the protein CASSSRRAGTNYGYTF. The chain has TRBV27 and TRBJ1-2, with D unresolved. V shed 4 bases and J shed 0 bases, with 15 bases lying between them. CDR1 is MNHEY and CDR2 is SMNVEV in the germline V gene (reference sequence). The CDR3 has 16 residues.

CDR3 in amino acids: CAISEYRETEAFF. The CDR3 DNA is TGTGCCATCAGTGAATACAGGGAGACTGAAGCTTTCTTT. This sequence joins TRBV10-3 and TRBJ1-1; tentatively, D is TRBD1 (6 bases). Trimming cost V 3 bases and J 5 bases, with 10 bases left between them. Germline CDR1 ENHRY, CDR2 SYGVKD. CDR3 length equals 13 residues.

The chain uses TRBV14 and TRBJ2-3, with D uncertain. From germline, CDR1 is SGHDN and CDR2 FVKESK. V was pared by 4 bases and J by 0 bases, with 8 bases between. The length of the CDR3 is 14 residues. The CDR3 loop is CASSPVQSTDTQYF. CDR3 DNA sequence: TGTGCCAGCAGCCCTGTGCAGAGCACAGATACGCAGTATTTT.

This chain joins TRBV7-6 and TRBJ2-1, with 13 bases matching TRBD2. Germline V CDR1 and CDR2: SGHVS, FNYEAQ. CDR3 length: 16 amino acids. Trimming removed 5 bases from V and 6 bases from J; junction bases left unmatched: 7. The CDR3, as DNA: TGTGCCAGCAGCCTCACACTAGCGGGGGGGCCCAATGAGCAGTTCTTC. This codes for CASSLTLAGGPNEQFF.

The J gene is TRBJ2-1, the V gene TRBV5-4, with 9 bases aligning to TRBD1. Losses at the gene ends were 0 bases for V and 3 bases for J; bases not matched to a gene: 4. From germline, CDR1 is SGHNT and CDR2 YYREEE (reference sequence). The CDR3 covers 16 residues. CDR3 residues: CASSLVGQGNYNEQFF. The CDR3 DNA reads TGTGCCAGCAGCTTGGTGGGACAGGGAAACTACAATGAGCAGTTCTTC.

The rearrangement uses TRBV9 and TRBJ1-2; 7 nucleotides align to TRBD1. This CDR3 region has 13 residues. Germline trimming cut 4 bases from V and 8 bases from J; bases unmatched to any gene: 8. CDR1 and CDR2 from the germline V gene are SGDLS and YYNGEE. DNA of the CDR3: TGTGCCAGCAGCCCCAGGGGGGCCCGGGGCTACACCTTC. The encoded protein is CASSPRGARGYTF.

Many counts were recorded for this clone. V and J are TRBV14 and TRBJ2-1; D assignment may be TRBD1 or TRBD2 (6 bases each). This CDR3 comprises 15 residues. The V and J ends lost 3 bases and 5 bases respectively, with 14 bases between them. Germline lookup yields CDR1 SGHDN and CDR2 FVKESK. The CDR3 DNA follows: TGTGCCAGCAGCCATTGGTCCGGGGGCAACAATGAGCAGTTCTTC. It codes for CASSHWSGGNNEQFF. Using reference TRBV14 and TRBJ2-1 for the parts outside the CDR3, the full variable domain is EAGVTQFPSHSVIEKGQTVTLRCDPISGHDNLYWYRRVMGKEIKFLLHFVKESKQDESGMPNNRFLAERTGGTYSTLKVQPAELEDSGVYFCASSHWSGGNNEQFFGPGTRLTVL.

This clone has only a few counts. The chain couples TRBV5-1 to TRBJ1-2; D remains unclear. CDR3 size: 13 residues. Germline V gives CDR1 SGHRS, CDR2 YFSETQ. Trimming cost V 5 bases and J 6 bases, with 14 bases left between them. CDR3 protein: CASRPSLGDGYTF. The CDR3 nucleotides are TGCGCCAGCAGACCCTCACTAGGAGATGGCTACACCTTC.

The V call is TRBV30, the J call TRBJ2-5; D uncertain. The CDR3 length is 15 residues. V lost 0 bases and J lost 5, with 16 bases in between. In germline, CDR1 is GTSNPN, CDR2 SVGIG (reference sequence). CDR3 in DNA: TGTGCCTGGAGTGTTCGGGTAAACCGGGCGGAGACCCAGTACTTC. Its protein product is CAWSVRVNRAETQYF.

V is TRBV29-1 and J is TRBJ1-6, with D unclear. The CDR3 consists of 11 residues. Germline V gene data show CDR1 as SQVTM and CDR2 as ANQGSEA. Trimming pared 5 bases from V and 16 bases from J, leaving 15 bases between. CDR3 nucleotides: TGCAGCGTTAGCTTTCTTGGCTTGCTCCACTTT. Its protein is CSVSFLGLLHF.

The V call is TRBV7-2, the J call TRBJ2-7; D unresolved. CDR3 size: 13 residues. Germline V CDR1 and CDR2: SGHTA, FQGNSA. Trimming took 1 base from V and 2 from J, leaving 6 bases between them. CDR3 in DNA: TGTGCCAGCAGCTTAGATGGTACCTACGAGCAGTACTTC. Translated: CASSLDGTYEQYF. Variable domain in full (rest from reference TRBV7-2 and TRBJ2-7): GAGVSQSPSNKVTEKGKDVELRCDPISGHTALYWYRQSLGQGLEFLIYFQGNSAPDKSGLPSDRFSAERTGGSVSTLTIQRTQQEDSAVYLCASSLDGTYEQYFGPGTRLTVT.